One sample yielded the 12 T cell receptor beta chains listed below, sequenced in a study of shared clonotypes between healthy human individuals. Assay: immunoSEQ multiplex PCR; the TCRdb copy retains only in-frame clones and omits some. The sample has about 1 million clones, under 80% seen once. Sequences were obtained from memory CD4+ T cells sorted from blood. Subset: CD45RA-negative fraction. The receptors shown here come from a man aged 18 to 30 in good health.

This sequence joins TRBV30 and TRBJ2-4; D is perhaps TRBD2 (5 bases). This CDR3 is 16 amino acids long. Trimming removed 3 bases from V and 5 bases from J, with 20 bases in between. Germline CDR1 reads GTSNPN; CDR2 reads SVGIG (reference sequence). DNA of the CDR3: TGTGCCTGGAGCGTCCTCGGGATGGGGAGCCAAAACATTCAGTACTTC. Translated: CAWSVLGMGSQNIQYF.

This clone was detected once. The sample contains more than one DNA sequence encoding this CDR3. CDR3 sequence: CASSSTSSYEQYF. CDR3 bases: TGTGCCAGCAGCTCGACTAGCTCCTACGAGCAGTACTTC. This sequence joins TRBV5-6 and TRBJ2-7, with D possibly TRBD2 on 6 matching bases. Germline CDR1 and CDR2: SGHDT and YYEEEE. The ends were cut back, 3 bases at V and 0 bases at J, with 7 bases in the middle. CDR3 length: 13 residues.

This clone was counted a single time. This chain joins TRBV30 and TRBJ1-1, with a weak D call TRBD1 (5 bases). The CDR3 has 13 residues. V was trimmed by 8 bases and J by 6 bases, leaving 19 bases between them. The germline V gene has CDR1 GTSNPN and CDR2 SVGIG (reference sequence). In DNA, the CDR3 is TGTGCCACGGTGTCAGTCCGAGGGGCTGAAGCTTTCTTT. This translates into CATVSVRGAEAFF.

V usage is TRBV30 and J usage is TRBJ1-6; D is perhaps TRBD1 (5 bases). V was pared by 1 base and J by 9 bases, with 16 bases between. The germline V gene encodes CDR1 GTSNPN and CDR2 SVGIG (reference sequence). The CDR3 totals 15 residues. In nucleotides, the CDR3 is TGTGCCTGGAGTGGTTCCGGGACGGGGGTTTCACCCCTCCACTTT. It translates to CAWSGSGTGVSPLHF.

This chain uses TRBV6-4 with TRBJ2-1, with 12 bases lining up with TRBD2. The CDR3 length is 16 residues. Per germline, CDR1 MRHNA and CDR2 SNTAGT. Trimming took 0 bases from V and 3 from J; bases not matched to a gene: 0. In DNA form, the CDR3 reads TGTGCCAGCAGTGACTCACTAGCGGGGGGCTACAATGAGCAGTTCTTC. Its protein is CASSDSLAGGYNEQFF.

The CDR3 sequence: CAIRPGQGTYGYTF. The CDR3, as DNA: TGTGCCATCAGGCCGGGACAGGGGACCTATGGCTACACCTTC. This chain links TRBV10-3 with TRBJ1-2, with 10 positions matching TRBD1. In germline, CDR1 is ENHRY, CDR2 SYGVKD. The CDR3 covers 14 residues. The V gene end was trimmed by 6 bases and the J gene end by 4 bases; junction bases not matched to a gene: 5.

V and J are TRBV18 and TRBJ2-3, with TRBD1 as a possible D gene (7 bases). This CDR3 contains 16 residues. Per the germline V gene, CDR1 is KGHSH and CDR2 is LQKENI. The V end lost 3 bases, the J end lost 2 bases, and 15 bases lay between the germline ends. CDR3 sequence (DNA): TGTGCCAGCTCACCGGGACTTCAGGGGGTCACAGATACGCAGTATTTT. Its protein is CASSPGLQGVTDTQYF.

The V call is TRBV5-4, the J call TRBJ2-5, with D perhaps TRBD2 (6 bases). The CDR3 is made up of 14 amino acids. CDR1 is SGHNT and CDR2 is YYREEE in the germline V gene (reference sequence). V gave up 1 base and J gave up 1 base, with 8 bases separating them. The CDR3 is CASSLMGGQETQYF. The CDR3 DNA follows: TGTGCCAGCAGCTTGATGGGAGGCCAAGAGACCCAGTACTTC. The entire variable domain, with the rest obtained from reference TRBV5-4 and TRBJ2-5, is as follows: ETGVTQSPTHLIKTRGQQVTLRCSSQSGHNTVSWYQQALGQGPQFIFQYYREEENGRGNFPPRFSGLQFPNYSSELNVNALELDDSALYLCASSLMGGQETQYFGPGTRLLVL.

This clone showed up just a few times. V and J are TRBV6-1 and TRBJ1-1, with TRBD1 matching over 8 bases. CDR3 length equals 13 residues. The junction had 6 bases not matched to a gene; V was cut back by 7 bases and J by 5 bases. The V gene's germline CDR1 is MNHNS and CDR2 SASEGT. This CDR3 reads CASKRQGITEAFF. The CDR3 bases are TGTGCCAGCAAAAGACAGGGGATAACTGAAGCTTTCTTT.

This chain joins TRBV5-4 and TRBJ2-7; no reliable D call. V lost 0 bases, J lost 2 bases, and 3 bases lay in between. Per germline, CDR1 SGHNT and CDR2 YYREEE (reference sequence). The CDR3 totals 12 residues. In nucleotides, the CDR3 is TGTGCCAGCAGCTTGGTACCCTACGAGCAGTACTTC. Its protein is CASSLVPYEQYF. The full variable domain, its missing parts supplied by reference TRBV5-4 and TRBJ2-7, is ETGVTQSPTHLIKTRGQQVTLRCSSQSGHNTVSWYQQALGQGPQFIFQYYREEENGRGNFPPRFSGLQFPNYSSELNVNALELDDSALYLCASSLVPYEQYFGPGTRLTVT.

The chain has TRBV19 and TRBJ2-2, with 8 bases that match TRBD2. CDR1 LNHDA and CDR2 SQIVND come from the germline V gene (reference sequence). J gave up 1 base and V 6 bases, and 10 bases lay outside the gene matches. The CDR3 length is 17 residues. The CDR3 sequence: CASSPGGLAVNTGELFF. The CDR3 DNA reads as TGTGCCAGTAGCCCGGGAGGGCTAGCGGTGAACACCGGGGAGCTGTTTTTT.

Many counts were recorded for this clone. The rearrangement joins TRBV5-1 to TRBJ1-2, with TRBD1 matching 7 bases. Germline V lookup: CDR1 SGHRS, CDR2 YFSETQ. CDR3 length: 15 amino acids. V dropped 6 bases and J dropped 3; count of bases not matched to a gene: 11. The CDR3 DNA is TGCGCCAGCACCCAGGGGGACCTGGGCGACTATGGCTACACCTTC. This codes for CASTQGDLGDYGYTF.